The entry below gives a single TCR beta chain sequence along with its context. This clonotype has a count of ten or more. The antigen it binds to is not known. An end of the junction does not agree with germline; a read error may underlie this. Starting from 400 to 450 ng RNA, TCR libraries were constructed with the Immunoverse kit using molecular barcoded adaptors that cover the alpha/delta and beta/gamma chains. TCR library preparation used the same RNA that went into transcriptome sequencing. Sequencing of TCR libraries was carried out on an Illumina HiSeq 4000 with 2 x 150 cycles. Under the source paper's analysis protocol: MiXCR aligned TCR reads to human V, D, J and C references and assembled the aligned reads into CDR3 clonotypes, with quality filtering and error correction included. The tcR package in R was used for analysis of clonotype counts and gene usage diversity. Raw mapping reads were checked after the RNA-seq reads had been mapped by STAR aligner version 2.5.3a onto the human GRCh37 genome. To test how sequencing depth affected the clonotypes detected, IR-seq fastq files were randomly downsampled with Seqtk 1.3. TCRdb's own reprocessing of the public reads used fastp at Q25 and MiXCR and kept productive beta chains. Identical CDR3 proteins give one entry, which carries the most common genes and DNA. What appears here as the V and J calls and clone size reflects TCRdb's work, not the paper's. Here the sample has more than 100,000 distinct CDR3 sequences; roughly 13% occur a single time. 8% to 13% of the sample comes from the top ten.

This record comes from a study of read filtering for tumor transcriptome and immune sequencing (dated by TCRdb to about 2020). Background on the whole study: The cohort had around 18 male and approximately 15 female patients with a mean age of around 69 years, ranging from about 40 to 85. Using the same bone marrow samples, the study ran both targeted immune repertoire sequencing and bulk whole-transcriptome sequencing and then compared the TCR repertoires from each method. One main goal was a read-filtering strategy for immune repertoire data, in particular deciding whether clonotypes backed by only one read should be removed. Under revised international staging, roughly eight patients fell into R-ISS I, more than 15 into R-ISS II and 7 into R-ISS III. TCR-region mapped reads per sample ranged from about 4 to 10.27 million with IR-seq versus only about 75 to 1,400 with RNA-seq. Whole-transcriptome libraries were prepared with the TruSeq RNA Access Library Prep Kit after DNase treatment. The paper as a whole reports these results and caveats: The correlation between IR-seq and RNA-seq shared clonotype proportions was increased by removal of single-read clonotypes. Compared with RNA-seq, IR-seq captured clonotypes at much greater depth and more reliably, and a smaller IR-seq throughput was enough to identify most of the shared clonotypes. In IR-seq, single-read clonotypes were roughly four fifths of clonotypes but around 3.2% of total reads; in RNA-seq they were over 65% of clonotypes and 44.6% of reads. The sorted CD138-negative fraction was a mixed bone marrow immune population, not purified T cells.

Bone marrow was sampled from every patient at the time of active disease. Isolation of bone marrow mononuclear cells was performed by Ficoll-Hypaque density gradient centrifugation. CD138-negative cells were obtained by negative selection after labeling with CD138 magnetic microbeads on a MACS separator, removing myeloma plasma cells. The purity of the isolated cells was checked by flow cytometry with CD138 antibodies on an Attune NxT. TRIzol reagent was used to extract total RNA, and a NanoDrop spectrophotometer was used to quantify the extracted RNA. For each patient, paired RNA-seq and IR-seq were run on the CD138-negative bone marrow sample from that patient. Based on the germline V gene (reference sequence), the CDR1 and CDR2 sequences are SSHAT and FNYEAQ. From the cysteine through the phenylalanine, the CDR3 covers 15 amino acids. The entry retains the CDR3 DNA only, 45 bases that are in frame from base 1.

The receptor comes from a donor at least 40 years old with multiple myeloma. Recombination connected TRBV7-7 to TRBJ2-1; TRBD2 matches 13 bases in the middle. The sequencing sample was made of a population of CD138-negative cells sorted from bone marrow. The cell subset or site label here, explained by the study, means: bone marrow mononuclear cells depleted of CD138+ plasma/myeloma cells by negative magnetic selection. The CDR3 corresponds to CASSTGTSGKNEQFF. The DNA is as follows: TGTGCTAGCAGCACCGGGACTAGCGGGAAAAATGAGCAGTTCTTC.